The clone carrying this T cell receptor beta chain has a handful of counts. This entry is derived from a study of blood T cell repertoires in COVID-19. Turning to the study itself: The origin of the acute and convalescent COVID-19 samples was the United States, Italy and Spain. PBMCs, B-cell-depleted T cells, or T cells were the source of the cDNA or gDNA that made up the material.

V lost 4 bases and J lost 6; bases outside the gene matches: 8. Looked up from germline, CDR1 is LGHNA and CDR2 is YNFKEQ. This CDR3 comprises 14 residues. Original processing notes: The authors estimated nucleated cell counts from reference gene primer amplification. Profiled with immunoSEQ multiplex PCR; TCRdb holds only in-frame clones, not every one. V, J and clone size are those of that table, while D and trimming were read from the DNA. The sample records 130,000 or so clones, approximately 80% being singletons. This clonotype was obtained from a woman aged 60-75 years with acute or convalescent COVID-19. Sequenced sample: peripheral blood. This chain uses TRBV4-2 with TRBJ1-2, with 7 bases identical to TRBD1. CDR3 nucleotides: TGTGCCAGCAGCCCAGGGGGGTCTAGTGATGGCTACACCTTC. Its translation: CASSPGGSSDGYTF.